The 24 T cell receptor beta chains below come from one sample, sequenced in a study of cytomegalovirus exposure and HLA in healthy donors. The PCR ran on 60 Vbeta and 13 Jbeta primers. Method: immunoSEQ multiplex PCR; TCRdb's copy keeps in-frame clones and lacks some. Seen here are some 170,000 clones, roughly 80% observed once, and the top ten hold roughly 9.7%. The sample taken for sequencing was PBMCs. The receptors were gathered from a man aged 18-30 years in good health and CMV-seropositive.

This chain joins TRBV4-1 and TRBJ2-7, with D possibly TRBD2 on 6 matching bases. V lost 1 base and J lost 2, with 12 bases in between. The V gene's germline CDR1 is MGHRA and CDR2 YSYEKL. This CDR3 contains 15 residues. This chain's CDR3 is CASSQVLGRTYEQYF. In DNA form, the CDR3 reads TGCGCCAGCAGCCAAGTCTTAGGGAGGACCTACGAGCAGTACTTC.

V and J are TRBV5-1 and TRBJ2-5; D is possibly TRBD1 or TRBD2 (5 bases each). The end of the DNA fits TRBJ2-7 better, so the J call may be wrong. This CDR3 is 13 amino acids long. The germline CDR1 and CDR2 sequences are SGHRS and YFSETQ. The CDR3 loop is CASRALGAYEQYF. The CDR3 DNA sequence: TGCGCCAGCAGAGCCCTGGGGGCCTACGAGCAGTACTTC.

This clone was recorded once. The chain has TRBV7-2 and TRBJ2-5, with D perhaps matching TRBD2 (5 bases). This CDR3 has 16 residues. Germline V gene lookup returns CDR1 SGHTA and CDR2 FQGNSA. Trimming stripped 1 base from V and 7 bases from J, with 19 bases between. The CDR3 sequence: CASSLVARAIGGTQYF. The CDR3 DNA reads as TGTGCCAGCAGCTTAGTCGCGAGGGCCATCGGCGGGACCCAGTACTTC.

This clone came up once. The chain links TRBV4-3 to TRBJ1-5; tentative D call: TRBD1 (6 bases). From germline, CDR1 is LGHNA and CDR2 YSLEER. V lost 3 bases and J lost 6, with 15 bases in between. This CDR3 has 15 residues. CDR3 nucleotides: TGCGCCAGCAGCCAGACAGACAGGCGAAGTCAGCCCCAGCATTTT. It translates to CASSQTDRRSQPQHF.

V gene TRBV29-1 combines with J gene TRBJ2-1; TRBD1 agrees at 8 bases. V shed 4 bases and J 5 bases; nucleotides not matched to a gene: 10. CDR1 and CDR2 (germline): SQVTM, ANQGSEA. This CDR3 has 15 residues. The CDR3 nucleotides read TGCAGCGTTGTACCTTGGACAGGGATTCACAATGAGCAGTTCTTC. Protein sequence: CSVVPWTGIHNEQFF.

V usage is TRBV7-9 and J usage is TRBJ1-1, with TRBD1 matching 9 bases. The CDR3 runs to 14 residues. The junction had 4 bases not matched to a gene; V was cut back by 3 bases and J by 5 bases. The germline gives CDR1 SEHNR, CDR2 FQNEAQ (reference sequence). For the CDR3, the DNA is TGTGCCAGCAGCTTGGGACAGGGTCAAACTGAAGCTTTCTTT. This sequence encodes CASSLGQGQTEAFF.

Notes on this clone: A read error may produce the germline difference seen at one junction end. This chain uses TRBV28 with TRBJ1-1, with a weak D call TRBD1 (6 bases). This CDR3 is built from 12 residues. CDR1 is MDHEN, CDR2 SYDVKM, per germline. The CDR3 region is CASSGVGARHRF. As DNA, the CDR3 is TGTGCCAGTTCAGGGGTCGGGGCCAGGCACCGGTTT.

This rearrangement joins TRBV19 to TRBJ1-4, with D perhaps matching TRBD1 (5 bases). V lost 5 bases to trimming and J lost 7 bases, with 11 bases between them. CDR1 and CDR2 from the germline V gene are LNHDA and SQIVND (reference sequence). This CDR3 has 13 residues. Here the CDR3 DNA reads TGTGCCAGTAGTCAGGGTTTGGGTGAAAAACTGTTTTTT. This gives the protein CASSQGLGEKLFF.

The chain uses TRBV28 and TRBJ1-5; D gene unclear. Germline V lookup: CDR1 MDHEN, CDR2 SYDVKM. This CDR3 comprises 14 residues. Trimming removed 9 bases from V and 4 bases from J, with 16 bases in between. This CDR3 is CASGQVATNQPQHF. Here the CDR3 DNA reads TGTGCCAGTGGGCAGGTGGCTACGAATCAGCCCCAGCATTTT. Complete variable domain (other parts from reference TRBV28 and TRBJ1-5): DVKVTQSSRYLVKRTGEKVFLECVQDMDHENMFWYRQDPGLGLRLIYFSYDVKMKEKGDIPEGYSVSREKKERFSLILESASTNQTSMYLCASGQVATNQPQHFGDGTRLSIL.

This chain joins TRBV27 and TRBJ1-2, with D possibly matching TRBD1 (6 bases). The germline V gene encodes CDR1 MNHEY and CDR2 SMNVEV (reference sequence). V was pared by 3 bases and J by 4 bases, with 21 bases between. This CDR3 has 17 residues. CDR3 protein: CASSFATGTPLRYGYTF. The CDR3 DNA reads as TGTGCCAGCAGTTTCGCGACCGGGACACCTCTCCGCTATGGCTACACCTTC.

The rearrangement uses TRBV5-4 and TRBJ1-1; 12 nucleotides align to TRBD1. The V gene end was trimmed by 4 bases and the J gene end by 5 bases; junction bases not matched to a gene: 3. Germline values: CDR1 SGHNT, CDR2 YYREEE (reference sequence). The CDR3 length is 14 residues. CDR3 protein: CASSEGQGATEAFF. In DNA, the CDR3 is TGTGCCAGCAGCGAGGGACAGGGGGCAACTGAAGCTTTCTTT.

The rearrangement joins TRBV25-1 to TRBJ1-2, with 10 bases lining up with TRBD1. CDR1 MGHDK and CDR2 SYGVNS come from the germline V gene. Losses at the gene ends were 4 bases for V and 6 bases for J; bases not matched to a gene: 5. This CDR3 is built from 14 residues. CDR3 nucleotide sequence: TGTGCCAGCAGTGCACCGGGACAGGGGAATGGCTACACCTTC. Protein sequence: CASSAPGQGNGYTF.

This clone occurred a few times. The chain employs TRBV7-8 and TRBJ2-2, with D perhaps TRBD2 (6 bases). CDR3 length: 16 residues. With 5 bases removed from V and 1 base from J, the gap between germline ends came to 14 bases. Looked up from germline, CDR1 is SGHVS and CDR2 is FQNEAQ. CDR3 bases: TGTGCCAGCAGCCCAAGAGTGGGGGGGAACACCGGGGAGCTGTTTTTT. Encoded protein: CASSPRVGGNTGELFF.

The V gene is TRBV7-9, the J gene TRBJ1-3, with D uncertain. V dropped 4 bases and J dropped 2 bases, with 12 bases sitting between them. Germline-derived CDR1 and CDR2 are SEHNR and FQNEAQ (reference sequence). There are 15 residues in the CDR3. The CDR3 sequence is CASSSLEGPGNTIYF. As DNA, the CDR3 is TGTGCCAGCAGCTCCTTGGAGGGCCCTGGAAACACCATATATTTT.

The rearrangement links TRBV28 to TRBJ1-1; D unresolved. Germline-derived CDR1 and CDR2 are MDHEN and SYDVKM. V dropped 1 base and J dropped 0 bases, with 9 bases sitting between them. This CDR3 has 15 residues. In nucleotides, the CDR3 is TGTGCCAGCAGTTTATCCGAGACAATGAACACTGAAGCTTTCTTT. Translated: CASSLSETMNTEAFF.

V is TRBV4-2 and J is TRBJ2-7; 7 bases map to TRBD1. CDR3 length equals 16 residues. Losses at the gene ends were 0 bases for V and 7 bases for J; bases not matched to a gene: 12. The V gene's germline CDR1 is LGHNA and CDR2 YNFKEQ. DNA for the CDR3: TGTGCCAGCAGCCAAGAGGGCACAGGGGATTTGTGGGAGCAGTACTTC. It translates to CASSQEGTGDLWEQYF.

The chain combines TRBV9 with TRBJ2-1; weak D call: TRBD2 (6 bases). V dropped 3 bases and J dropped 4 bases, with 14 bases sitting between them. The CDR3 totals 15 residues. The germline V gene encodes CDR1 SGDLS and CDR2 YYNGEE. DNA for the CDR3: TGTGCCAGCAGCGGGCTAGTGGGGACTTACAATGAGCAGTTCTTC. This sequence encodes CASSGLVGTYNEQFF. Supplemented by reference TRBV9 and TRBJ2-1, the full variable domain reads DSGVTQTPKHLITATGQRVTLRCSPRSGDLSVYWYQQSLDQGLQFLIQYYNGEERAKGNILERFSAQQFPDLHSELNLSSLELGDSALYFCASSGLVGTYNEQFFGPGTRLTVL.

The chain employs TRBV4-2 and TRBJ2-5, with a possible D match to TRBD2 (7 bases). The CDR3 has 20 amino acids. Trimming left V 0 bases short and J 8 bases short, with 31 bases between. Germline V lookup: CDR1 LGHNA, CDR2 YNFKEQ. The DNA of the CDR3 is TGTGCCAGCAGCCAAGATGGCAGGGGCGGGGGCGACCGCCGGAAGTTAACCCAGTACTTC. This codes for CASSQDGRGGGDRRKLTQYF.

This CDR3 reads CAISHGTESYGYTF. The CDR3 DNA follows: TGTGCCATCAGCCACGGGACAGAAAGTTATGGCTACACCTTC. The chain recombines TRBV10-3 with TRBJ1-2; TRBD1 aligns across 7 bases. CDR3 length: 14 residues. V shed 6 bases and J 5 bases; nucleotides not matched to a gene: 9. The V gene's germline CDR1 is ENHRY and CDR2 SYGVKD.

The chain is built from TRBV6-5 and TRBJ1-4; unclear D gene. CDR3 size: 12 residues. Looked up from germline, CDR1 is MNHEY and CDR2 is SVGAGI. Trimming took 5 bases from V and 5 from J, leaving 6 bases between them. This CDR3 is CASSPGNEKLFF. CDR3 nucleotide sequence: TGTGCCAGCAGTCCGGGGAATGAAAAACTGTTTTTT.

The rearrangement uses TRBV4-2 and TRBJ2-7; 9 bases agree with TRBD2. J gave up 2 bases and V 0 bases, and 5 bases lay outside the gene matches. This CDR3 has 16 amino acids. In germline, CDR1 is LGHNA, CDR2 YNFKEQ. CDR3 loop: CASSQDASGTAYEQYF. DNA for the CDR3: TGTGCCAGCAGCCAAGATGCTAGCGGGACCGCCTACGAGCAGTACTTC.

The chain combines TRBV28 with TRBJ2-7, with unresolved D. CDR1 is MDHEN and CDR2 is SYDVKM in the germline V gene. The CDR3 has 13 amino acids. Trimming stripped 6 bases from V and 5 bases from J, with 14 bases between. CDR3 bases: TGTGCCAGCAGCCCACCGGGTTCCCACGAGCAGTACTTC. This gives the protein CASSPPGSHEQYF. The whole variable domain, remainder taken from reference TRBV28 and TRBJ2-7, is DVKVTQSSRYLVKRTGEKVFLECVQDMDHENMFWYRQDPGLGLRLIYFSYDVKMKEKGDIPEGYSVSREKKERFSLILESASTNQTSMYLCASSPPGSHEQYFGPGTRLTVT.

The chain employs TRBV7-9 and TRBJ2-7; TRBD2 agrees at 8 bases. V lost 2 bases, J lost 2 bases, and 5 bases stayed unmatched. The CDR3 is 15 residues long. Germline CDR1 is SEHNR and CDR2 is FQNEAQ (reference sequence). CDR3 bases: TGTGCCAGCAGCTTAACTCCGGGACTAGCCTACGAGCAGTACTTC. Its protein is CASSLTPGLAYEQYF.

The CDR3: CATKWRQGHTEAFF. The DNA for the CDR3 is TGTGCCACCAAATGGAGACAGGGGCACACTGAAGCTTTCTTT. The rearrangement uses TRBV27 and TRBJ1-1; 8 bases align to TRBD1. The V and J ends lost 10 bases and 3 bases, in that order; junction bases with no gene match: 10. This CDR3 comprises 14 residues. Germline CDR1 reads MNHEY; CDR2 reads SMNVEV (reference sequence).